This T cell receptor beta chain appears in the sequencing data of a study of OX40 agonist ivuxolimab in advanced cancers. Overall study context: The dose-escalation cohort was just under 85% male, with a mean age of approximately 62 years, ranging roughly 23 to 79. Anti-PD-1, anti-PD-L1 or anti-CTLA-4 therapy given earlier was allowed, and roughly 38% had some.

The assay was immunoSEQ multiplex PCR, and TCRdb's table has in-frame clones only and misses some. The sample has nearly 80,000 clones; roughly 86% are singletons. CDR1 and CDR2 from the germline V gene are MDHEN and SYDVKM. Deletions cut 7 bases from V and 7 bases from J, with 17 bases between. This CDR3 contains 14 residues. For this clone: The target antigen is unknown.

Study-level findings and limits: The study found that CD8+ T cells averaged more expanded clones than CD4+. The CD4+ and CD8+ T cells in the blood had expanded clonally by week 6 at 0.1 to 3.0 mg/kg.

The chain couples TRBV28 to TRBJ1-5; unclear D gene. This TCR was sampled from an adult with an advanced solid tumor such as melanoma, head and neck, liver or kidney cancer. The material was CD4+ or CD8+ T cells sorted from blood, obtained in a trial of the OX40 agonist ivuxolimab. For the CDR3, the DNA is TGTGCCAGCAACCCGTCCCGGGGAGAACAGCCCCAGCATTTT. Its protein is CASNPSRGEQPQHF.